These 18 T cell receptor beta chains came from one sample sequenced in a study of T cell repertoires in cytomegalovirus infection. TCRdb independently ran MiXCR on the reads; one entry per CDR3 protein. The table records 750,000 to 950,000 distinct CDR3 sequences, almost 30% of them present only once. Which antigens these TCRs recognize remains unknown. The material sequenced was cultured CD8+ T cells from PBMCs, taken from culture after CMV antigen stimulation. The receptor source for this set is a human donor in good health (CMV status not recorded). Some clones in this sample may be carry-over from other donors' samples.

This clonotype came up once. The chain is built from TRBV6-5 and TRBJ1-5, with D maybe TRBD1 (5 bases). CDR1 MNHEY and CDR2 SVGAGI come from the germline V gene. The V end was cut by 8 bases, the J end by 3 bases, with 17 bases between. The CDR3 has 15 amino acids. The CDR3, as DNA: TGTGCCAGCCAGCTCAGGGACGGGGTCAATCAGCCCCAGCATTTT. It codes for CASQLRDGVNQPQHF.

The V gene is TRBV7-8, the J gene TRBJ1-4, with a possible D match to TRBD1 (6 bases). CDR1 is SGHVS and CDR2 is FQNEAQ in the germline V gene. V lost 5 bases to trimming and J lost 10 bases, with 17 bases between them. CDR3 size: 14 residues. In nucleotides, the CDR3 is TGTGCCAGCAGCCCCCGGGCCGGGGGGCGAAAACTGTTTTTT. This encodes CASSPRAGGRKLFF.

V and J are TRBV11-2 and TRBJ2-2; D possibly corresponds to TRBD1 (6 bases). The CDR3 extends over 15 amino acids. Trimming removed 1 base from V and 5 bases from J, with 11 bases in between. CDR1 is SGHAT, CDR2 FQNNGV, per germline. The CDR3 loop is CASSLGRGPTGELFF. The CDR3 DNA follows: TGTGCCAGCAGCTTAGGCAGGGGCCCTACCGGGGAGCTGTTTTTT.

This clonotype was picked up a small number of times. V gene TRBV27 combines with J gene TRBJ1-1; D is undetermined. The length of the CDR3 is 13 residues. In germline, CDR1 is MNHEY, CDR2 SMNVEV (reference sequence). V shed 7 bases and J shed 1 base, with 10 bases lying between them. Written as DNA, the CDR3 is TGTGCCAGCACCTCCGGGGAGAACACTGAAGCTTTCTTT. Amino acid sequence: CASTSGENTEAFF.

With regard to this clonotype: An end of the junction does not agree with germline; a read error may underlie this. This rearrangement joins TRBV11-2 to TRBJ1-1, with TRBD1 as a possible D gene (5 bases). The length of the CDR3 is 13 residues. Germline assignment: CDR1 SGHAT and CDR2 FQNNGV. The CDR3 reads CVSSLGAGTEAFF. In nucleotides, the CDR3 is TGTGTCAGCAGCTTAGGGGCGGGCACTGAAGCTTTCTTT.

This sequence joins TRBV12-3 or TRBV12-4 and TRBJ1-4; perhaps TRBD1 as D (5 bases). Trimming pared 5 bases from V and 10 bases from J, leaving 26 bases between. The CDR3 loop spans 17 amino acids. The CDR3 sequence: CASSPRDSTWYSGKLFF. CDR3 nucleotides: TGTGCCAGCAGTCCTAGGGACTCCACTTGGTACAGTGGAAAACTGTTTTTT.

This chain joins TRBV12-3 or TRBV12-4 and TRBJ1-1; 9 nucleotides agree with TRBD1. The CDR3 extends over 15 amino acids. The ends lost 5 bases at V and 6 bases at J; junction bases unmatched: 10. For the CDR3, the DNA is TGTGCCAGCAGTATCGCCGGGACAGGGAATGCTGAAGCTTTCTTT. Encoded protein: CASSIAGTGNAEAFF.

This clonotype is a singleton in its sample. The chain recombines TRBV9 with TRBJ2-5; no reliable D call. The V gene lost 0 bases and the J gene lost 4 bases, with 10 bases spanning the gap. This CDR3 is built from 14 residues. Germline V gives CDR1 SGDLS, CDR2 YYNGEE. The CDR3: CASSVDPKVETQYF. CDR3 nucleotide sequence: TGTGCCAGCAGCGTAGATCCGAAGGTAGAGACCCAGTACTTC. The variable domain in full, completed from reference TRBV9 and TRBJ2-5, reads DSGVTQTPKHLITATGQRVTLRCSPRSGDLSVYWYQQSLDQGLQFLIQYYNGEERAKGNILERFSAQQFPDLHSELNLSSLELGDSALYFCASSVDPKVETQYFGPGTRLLVL.

The J gene is TRBJ2-3, the V gene TRBV6-5; D gene ambiguous. Germline CDR1 MNHEY, CDR2 SVGAGI. V lost 0 bases and J 4 bases, leaving 11 bases between the germline ends. The CDR3 covers 15 residues. The CDR3 sequence: CASSYSIGRADTQYF. DNA of the CDR3: TGTGCCAGCAGTTACTCGATCGGTCGTGCAGATACGCAGTATTTT.

The chain combines TRBV5-6 with TRBJ1-2, with 12 positions matching TRBD1. Germline V gene data show CDR1 as SGHDT and CDR2 as YYEEEE. This CDR3 region has 17 residues. V was pared by 3 bases and J by 5 bases, with 11 bases of the junction left unmatched. CDR3 residues: CASSWGTGGTGFYGYTF. CDR3 DNA sequence: TGTGCCAGCAGCTGGGGGACAGGGGGCACAGGGTTTTATGGCTACACCTTC.

This rearrangement joins TRBV9 to TRBJ1-2; TRBD1 might be the D (6 bases). CDR1 is SGDLS, CDR2 YYNGEE, per germline. Deletions cut 4 bases from V and 8 bases from J, with 18 bases between. The CDR3 covers 14 residues. The CDR3 DNA reads as TGTGCCAGCAGCCCCTACAGGGAAGGAAGCGGCTACACCTTC. It specifies CASSPYREGSGYTF.

This clonotype was found a few times. The V and J genes are TRBV24-1 and TRBJ2-7, with 7 bases matching TRBD1. The CDR3 is made up of 14 amino acids. CDR1 is KGHDR and CDR2 is SFDVKD in the germline V gene. V gave up 4 bases and J gave up 4 bases; unmatched junction bases: 6. CDR3 sequence reads: CATSDWGTDYEQYV. CDR3 sequence (DNA): TGTGCCACCAGTGACTGGGGGACAGATTACGAGCAGTACGTC.

This clonotype was recorded at least ten times. The chain carries TRBV7-6 and TRBJ2-1; 9 bases line up with TRBD2. This CDR3 is built from 17 residues. Germline lookup yields CDR1 SGHVS and CDR2 FNYEAQ. V lost 1 base, J lost 8 bases, and 12 bases stayed unmatched. The CDR3 is CASSLDPRAGGWDEQFF. Written as DNA, the CDR3 is TGTGCCAGCAGCTTAGACCCCAGAGCGGGGGGTTGGGATGAGCAGTTCTTC.

Many counts were recorded for this clonotype. V gene TRBV7-8 combines with J gene TRBJ2-1, with 8 positions matching TRBD1. This CDR3 contains 14 residues. J gave up 9 bases and V 5 bases, and 9 bases lay outside the gene matches. The germline gives CDR1 SGHVS, CDR2 FQNEAQ. The CDR3 sequence: CASSPDRVLVEQFF. The CDR3 nucleotides are TGTGCCAGCAGCCCGGACAGGGTCTTGGTTGAGCAGTTCTTC.

Note on this clonotype: Given a much more abundant clone one base away, this may be a read error. This sequence joins TRBV7-3 and TRBJ2-3; D gene ambiguous. Per germline, CDR1 SGHTA and CDR2 FQGTGA. This CDR3 comprises 13 residues. V was shortened by 5 bases and J by 4 bases, with 10 bases between the two germline ends. CDR3 loop: CASSTYPADTQYF. CDR3 in DNA: TGTGCCAGCAGCACCTACCCGGCAGATACGCAGTATTTT.

The genes are TRBV5-5 and TRBJ1-2, with 7 bases aligning to TRBD1. V was pared by 6 bases and J by 6 bases, with 8 bases of the junction left unmatched. The CDR3 consists of 13 residues. CDR1 is SGHKS and CDR2 is YYEKEE in the germline V gene (reference sequence). In nucleotides, the CDR3 is TGTGCCAGCACCGTGACAGGGTTTGATGGCTACACCTTC. It codes for CASTVTGFDGYTF.

The CDR3 sequence is CASSREQANEQYV. The CDR3 DNA reads as TGTGCCAGCAGCCGCGAGCAAGCGAACGAGCAGTACGTC. V usage is TRBV7-9 and J usage is TRBJ2-7; D not certain. V was trimmed by 5 bases and J by 5 bases, leaving 13 bases between them. In germline, CDR1 is SEHNR, CDR2 FQNEAQ (reference sequence). CDR3 length: 13 amino acids.

This sequence joins TRBV6-6 and TRBJ1-2; D call uncertain. The CDR3 runs 14 residues. V dropped 0 bases and J dropped 4 bases, with 9 bases sitting between them. The V gene's germline CDR1 is MNHNY and CDR2 SVGAGI (reference sequence). DNA for the CDR3: TGTGCCAGCAGTTACTCCGACGGACCCTATGGCTACACCTTC. The encoded protein is CASSYSDGPYGYTF.